These 22 T cell receptor beta chains share one sample of origin, sequenced in a study of blood T cells in healthy people across ages. A second roughly 6 to 11 cycle PCR used barcoded and J-beta primers. Each CDR3 protein gets one entry after TCRdb re-called the 5' RACE reads with MiXCR. The table includes approximately 2,000,000 distinct CDR3 sequences, about 39% detected once. The sequenced material came from blood. The receptors stem from a human donor in good health.

This clonotype was picked up many times. V usage is TRBV9 and J usage is TRBJ2-1; 9 bases agree with TRBD2. Trimming removed 0 bases from V and 2 bases from J; junction bases left unmatched: 0. The CDR3 is made up of 15 amino acids. CDR1 SGDLS and CDR2 YYNGEE come from the germline V gene. The CDR3 DNA follows: TGTGCCAGCAGCGTAGCTAGCGGGGCCTACAATGAGCAGTTCTTC. Translated, it gives CASSVASGAYNEQFF.

This clonotype has a handful of counts. The chain has TRBV4-3 and TRBJ2-7; a possible D gene is TRBD2 (5 bases). The CDR3 contains 15 residues. Germline V CDR1 and CDR2: LGHNA, YSLEER. Trimming removed 0 bases from V and 0 bases from J, with 9 bases in between. The CDR3 bases are TGCGCCAGCAGCCAAGAACGGGGTCTCTCCTACGAGCAGTACTTC. As protein: CASSQERGLSYEQYF.

This chain links TRBV20-1 with TRBJ2-7; TRBD2 might be the D (5 bases). V lost 4 bases and J 0 bases, leaving 13 bases between the germline ends. Germline assignment: CDR1 DFQATT and CDR2 SNEGSKA (reference sequence). This CDR3 is 14 amino acids long. The CDR3 DNA sequence: TGCAGTGCTATAAGGGAGCTCTACTCCTACGAGCAGTACTTC. This translates into CSAIRELYSYEQYF.

This clonotype was seen a handful of times. The chain couples TRBV12-3 or TRBV12-4 to TRBJ2-5; unclear D gene. With 1 base removed from V and 11 bases from J, the gap between germline ends came to 8 bases. This CDR3 region has 11 residues. In DNA, the CDR3 is TGTGCCAGCAGTTTAGGAAGGTCGCAGTACTTC. Amino acid sequence: CASSLGRSQYF.

V and J are TRBV4-3 and TRBJ1-2; 9 bases line up with TRBD1. The CDR3 covers 17 residues. CDR1 LGHNA and CDR2 YSLEER come from the germline V gene. V dropped 1 base and J dropped 6; count of bases not matched to a gene: 12. The CDR3 DNA reads TGCGCCAGCAGCCAAGGGGGACAGGGTTGGAGAAGGCATGGCTACACCTTC. This encodes CASSQGGQGWRRHGYTF.

As to this clonotype: This CDR3 fails to terminate in the conserved phenylalanine or tryptophan, so it likely reflects a read error. Here the CDR3 DNA reads TGTGCCAGCAGTAACCCAACCACAGGGACTGGCTACACCGTC. Protein product: CASSNPTTGTGYTV. The chain is built from TRBV6-6 and TRBJ1-2; D perhaps matches TRBD1 (6 bases). Germline V CDR1 and CDR2: MNHNY, SVGAGI (reference sequence). The CDR3 is 14 residues long. V dropped 5 bases and J dropped 7 bases, with 17 bases sitting between them.

The chain employs TRBV7-2 and TRBJ1-5; D call uncertain. V was trimmed by 1 base and J by 5 bases, leaving 9 bases between them. The CDR3 runs 14 residues. Germline-derived CDR1 and CDR2 are SGHTA and FQGNSA. This CDR3 is CASSLGASYQPQHF. The CDR3 bases are TGTGCCAGCAGCTTAGGAGCTTCTTATCAGCCCCAGCATTTT.

This clonotype appeared once. A junction boundary mismatches the germline segment, possibly from a read error. The chain carries TRBV12-3 or TRBV12-4 and TRBJ1-2; D call uncertain. CDR3 length: 11 residues. The CDR3 region is CACSLSEVYTF. In DNA, the CDR3 is TGTGCCTGCAGTTTGAGCGAGGTCTACACCTTC.

Only a few counts were recorded for this clonotype. The chain uses TRBV4-1 and TRBJ2-7; D ambiguous. Germline CDR1 MGHRA, CDR2 YSYEKL. CDR3 length: 15 amino acids. V was shortened by 1 base and J by 0 bases, with 10 bases between the two germline ends. The CDR3 sequence: CASSQAETGSYEQYF. The CDR3 DNA sequence: TGCGCCAGCAGCCAAGCTGAGACGGGCTCCTACGAGCAGTACTTC.

The rearrangement links TRBV20-1 to TRBJ1-1; tentatively, D is TRBD1 (5 bases). Per germline, CDR1 DFQATT and CDR2 SNEGSKA (reference sequence). V dropped 6 bases and J dropped 3 bases, with 17 bases sitting between them. The CDR3 extends over 14 amino acids. CDR3 amino acids: CSATPRVGYTEAFF. In DNA, the CDR3 is TGCAGTGCCACCCCCAGGGTAGGTTACACTGAAGCTTTCTTT.

This clonotype was observed a handful of times. V is TRBV7-8 and J is TRBJ1-2; D remains ambiguous. V dropped 1 base and J dropped 4 bases, with 13 bases sitting between them. CDR3 length equals 15 residues. Germline V CDR1 and CDR2: SGHVS, FQNEAQ. CDR3 in DNA: TGTGCCAGCAGCTTAGAGCTGAGTTTAGTCTATGGCTACACCTTC. This sequence encodes CASSLELSLVYGYTF. The full variable domain, completed using reference TRBV7-8 and TRBJ1-2, is GAGVSQSPRYKVAKRGQDVALRCDPISGHVSLFWYQQALGQGPEFLTYFQNEAQLDKSGLPSDRFFAERPEGSVSTLKIQRTQQEDSAVYLCASSLELSLVYGYTFGSGTRLTVV.

A note on this clonotype: The junction departs from germline at one end; a sequencing error may be responsible. The rearrangement joins TRBV5-1 to TRBJ2-2; D may be TRBD1 or TRBD2 (5 bases each). Germline CDR1 and CDR2: SGHRS and YFSETQ. The CDR3 loop spans 15 amino acids. The CDR3 loop reads CASSLEGANTGEQFF. CDR3 DNA: TGCGCCAGCAGCTTGGAAGGGGCGAACACCGGGGAGCAGTTTTTT.

This chain uses TRBV7-2 with TRBJ2-7; D is unclear. The J call may be incorrect, as the DNA end agrees better with TRBJ2-5. Germline CDR1 SGHTA, CDR2 FQGNSA. The CDR3 contains 14 residues. The CDR3 nucleotides read TGTGCCAGCAGGGTCGTGAGCTGGGTGGAGACCCAGTACTTC. Its protein is CASRVVSWVETQYF.

This chain uses TRBV6-2 or TRBV6-3 with TRBJ1-2; a weak D match, TRBD1 (5 bases). Trimming took off 5 bases at V and 9 bases at J, with 19 bases between the two ends. This CDR3 region has 14 residues. Per the germline V gene, CDR1 is MNHEY and CDR2 is SVGEGT. In DNA, the CDR3 is TGTGCCAGCAGTCTCGGGGCCAGCCGAGGAAGCTACACCTTC. Encoded protein: CASSLGASRGSYTF.

The chain recombines TRBV7-2 with TRBJ2-4, with 9 bases identical to TRBD1. After removal of 5 bases from V and 13 bases from J, the junction contained 24 bases not matched to a gene. Germline CDR1 and CDR2: SGHTA and FQGNSA. There are 18 residues in the CDR3. CDR3 nucleotides: TGTGCCAGCAGCATAGGGGGGTTTCCGGGACAGGGTATTTTTGGGCAGTACTTC. Its protein product is CASSIGGFPGQGIFGQYF.

This chain connects TRBV4-1 to TRBJ1-6; the D is unclear. This CDR3 comprises 17 residues. Germline V gene data show CDR1 as MGHRA and CDR2 as YSYEKL. The V end was cut by 1 base, the J end by 5 bases, with 15 bases between. The CDR3 loop reads CASSQVLSTADNSPLHF. The CDR3 coding sequence is TGCGCCAGCAGCCAAGTTCTCTCGACGGCCGATAATTCACCCCTCCACTTT.

This chain links TRBV6-2 or TRBV6-3 with TRBJ2-1; TRBD2 is a possible D gene (6 bases). The CDR3 runs to 15 residues. Trimming cost V 5 bases and J 7 bases, with 18 bases left between them. The germline CDR1 and CDR2 sequences are MNHEY and SVGEGT. The CDR3 reads CASSLRGKTGNEQFF. As DNA, the CDR3 is TGTGCCAGCAGTCTCCGCGGGAAAACGGGTAATGAGCAGTTCTTC.

The gene calls are TRBV28 and TRBJ2-7, with TRBD2 as a possible D gene (5 bases). The germline V gene encodes CDR1 MDHEN and CDR2 SYDVKM. The CDR3 runs to 13 residues. V lost 4 bases and J 4 bases, leaving 11 bases between the germline ends. The CDR3 DNA reads TGTGCCAGCAGTTCGAGGTCGGGGTACGAGCAGTACTTC. Translated: CASSSRSGYEQYF.

The rearrangement uses TRBV5-1 and TRBJ1-1; 7 positions agree with TRBD1. The CDR3 is 16 amino acids. CDR1 is SGHRS, CDR2 YFSETQ, per germline. Losses at the gene ends were 3 bases for V and 0 bases for J; bases not matched to a gene: 8. In nucleotides, the CDR3 is TGCGCCAGCAGCTCAAAACAGGGGCTTTTGAACACTGAAGCTTTCTTT. As protein: CASSSKQGLLNTEAFF.

V and J are TRBV5-1 and TRBJ1-4; D unresolved. The germline gives CDR1 SGHRS, CDR2 YFSETQ. CDR3 length: 15 amino acids. V shed 0 bases and J shed 7 bases, with 13 bases lying between them. In nucleotides, the CDR3 is TGCGCCAGCAGCTTGGCCTGGGAGGTTGGTGAAAAACTGTTTTTT. Protein sequence: CASSLAWEVGEKLFF.

This clonotype was counted between two and nine times. The chain joins TRBV20-1 to TRBJ1-2, with D possibly matching TRBD1 (5 bases). There are 14 residues in the CDR3. CDR1 and CDR2 (germline): DFQATT, SNEGSKA (reference sequence). Trimming pared 3 bases from V and 8 bases from J, leaving 19 bases between. The CDR3 nucleotides read TGCAGTGCTAGTTGGTCGACAGTAAGATGGGGCTACACCTTC. It specifies CSASWSTVRWGYTF.

In this sample, this clonotype turned up a few times. This chain connects TRBV24-1 to TRBJ2-3; tentative D call: TRBD1 (5 bases). Trimming removed 8 bases at V and 3 bases at J, with 17 bases between. Germline V gene sequence: CDR1 KGHDR, CDR2 SFDVKD. The CDR3 loop spans 15 amino acids. CDR3 DNA sequence: TGTGCCACCACCAAGGACATCCTGGAAACAGATACGCAGTATTTT. Amino acids: CATTKDILETDTQYF.